This T cell receptor beta chain was captured in a study of cytomegalovirus exposure and HLA in healthy donors. Study conclusions and caveats: The records held CMV serostatus as the only immune exposure information.

The CDR3 contains 15 residues. V shed 5 bases and J 2 bases; nucleotides not matched to a gene: 4. Looked up from germline, CDR1 is SGHRS and CDR2 is YFSETQ. The study ran its PCR with 60 Vbeta and 13 Jbeta primers. The assay was immunoSEQ multiplex PCR, and TCRdb's table has in-frame clones only and misses some. The sample holds approximately 190,000 clones, over 80% seen once. This clone was observed a handful of times. The target antigen is unknown. The chain joins TRBV5-1 to TRBJ2-3; 11 nucleotides match TRBD2. Sequenced: PBMCs. This clonotype originated in a man aged 35-49 years in good health and CMV-seropositive. CDR3 DNA sequence: TGCGCCAGCAGGGCTAGCGGGGGGACCACAGATACGCAGTATTTT. It translates to CASRASGGTTDTQYF.